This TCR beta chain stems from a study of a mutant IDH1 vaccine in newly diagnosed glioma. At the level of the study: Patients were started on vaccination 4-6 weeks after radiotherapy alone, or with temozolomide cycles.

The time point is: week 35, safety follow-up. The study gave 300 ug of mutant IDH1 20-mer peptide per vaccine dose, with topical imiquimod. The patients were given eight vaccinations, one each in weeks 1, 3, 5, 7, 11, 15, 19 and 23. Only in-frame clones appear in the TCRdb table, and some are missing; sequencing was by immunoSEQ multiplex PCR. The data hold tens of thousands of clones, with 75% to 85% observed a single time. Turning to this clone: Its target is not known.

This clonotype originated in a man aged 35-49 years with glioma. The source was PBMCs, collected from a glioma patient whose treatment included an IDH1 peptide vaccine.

The CDR3, as DNA: TGTGCCAGTAGTATAGGAACAGCTAGTGAGCAGTACTTC. It encodes CASSIGTASEQYF. V is TRBV19 and J is TRBJ2-7; D remains ambiguous. Per the germline V gene, CDR1 is LNHDA and CDR2 is SQIVND (reference sequence). This CDR3 contains 13 residues. V was shortened by 1 base and J by 7 bases, with 11 bases between the two germline ends. Supplemented by reference TRBV19 and TRBJ2-7, the full variable domain reads DGGITQSPKYLFRKEGQNVTLSCEQNLNHDAMYWYRQDPGQGLRLIYYSQIVNDFQKGDIAEGYSVSREKKESFPLTVTSAQKNPTAFYLCASSIGTASEQYFGPGTRLTVT.